This TCR beta chain was profiled in a study of T cell responses to AZD1222 COVID-19 vaccine. Study-wide context: Second-dose recipients at about 4 or about 12 weeks were treated as one pooled group. Study observations and caveats: Nearly half of the spike-specific TCRs reportedly recognize variant regions that carry no mutations. Spike was spanned by vaccine-associated CD4 TCRs, with dominance at 160-218 and 743-854. Two AZD1222 doses significantly raised spike-specific TCR breadth and depth over controls.

This clone was detected many times. Antigen specificity is unknown. V lost 4 bases and J 9 bases, leaving 13 bases between the germline ends. Looked up from germline, CDR1 is MDHEN and CDR2 is SYDVKM. The CDR3 spans 13 residues. Measured with immunoSEQ multiplex PCR; TCRdb has only the in-frame clones, and not every one. Counted here are some 180,000 clones, 92% occurring once; the ten biggest clones make up 1% to 1.5%. The sample in question was peripheral blood, obtained on day 0 of AZD1222 vaccination. The TCR comes from an adult in good health. The rearrangement uses TRBV28 and TRBJ2-1; D might be TRBD2 (5 bases). The CDR3 loop is CASSSRQRGEQFF. The CDR3 region has the DNA TGTGCCAGCAGTTCCAGGCAACGGGGTGAGCAGTTCTTC.